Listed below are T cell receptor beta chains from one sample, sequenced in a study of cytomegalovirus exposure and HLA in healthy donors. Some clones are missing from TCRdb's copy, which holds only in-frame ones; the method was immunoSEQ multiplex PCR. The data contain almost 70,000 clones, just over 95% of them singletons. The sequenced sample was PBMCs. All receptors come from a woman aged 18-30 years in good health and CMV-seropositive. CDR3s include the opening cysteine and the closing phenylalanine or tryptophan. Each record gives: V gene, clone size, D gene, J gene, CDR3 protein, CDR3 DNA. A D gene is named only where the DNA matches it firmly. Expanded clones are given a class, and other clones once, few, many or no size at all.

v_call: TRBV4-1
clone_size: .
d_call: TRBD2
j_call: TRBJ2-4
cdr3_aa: CASSPGLAGGLAKNIQYF
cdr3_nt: TGCGCCAGCAGCCCTGGACTAGCGGGAGGGCTAGCCAAAAACATTCAGTACTTC

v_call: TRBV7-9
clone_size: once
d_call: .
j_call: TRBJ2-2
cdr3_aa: CASSLETTGELFF
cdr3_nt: TGTGCCAGCAGCTTGGAGACTACCGGGGAGCTGTTTTTT

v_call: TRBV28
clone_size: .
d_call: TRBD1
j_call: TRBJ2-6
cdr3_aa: CASRSLTGVGANVLTF
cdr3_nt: TGTGCCAGCAGGTCACTAACAGGGGTAGGGGCCAACGTCCTGACTTTC

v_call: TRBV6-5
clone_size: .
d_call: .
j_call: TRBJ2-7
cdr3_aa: CASSYVGSYEQYF
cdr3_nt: TGTGCCAGCAGTTACGTGGGCAGCTACGAGCAGTACTTC

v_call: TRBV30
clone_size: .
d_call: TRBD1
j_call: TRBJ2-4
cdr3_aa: CAWKAGGSDIQYF
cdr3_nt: TGTGCCTGGAAAGCAGGGGGCAGTGACATTCAGTACTTC

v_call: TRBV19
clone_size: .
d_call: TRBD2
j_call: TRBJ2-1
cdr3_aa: CASTLRAGVRDEQFF
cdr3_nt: TGTGCCAGTACCCTACGAGCGGGAGTTCGGGATGAGCAGTTCTTC

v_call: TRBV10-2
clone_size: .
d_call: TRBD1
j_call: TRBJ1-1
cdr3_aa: CASSEQGVSTEAFF
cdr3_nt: TGCGCCAGCAGTGAGCAGGGGGTGAGCACTGAAGCTTTCTTT

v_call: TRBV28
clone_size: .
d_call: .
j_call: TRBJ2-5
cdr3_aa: CASSSRGRETQYF
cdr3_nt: TGTGCCAGCAGTTCCAGGGGTCGAGAGACCCAGTACTTC

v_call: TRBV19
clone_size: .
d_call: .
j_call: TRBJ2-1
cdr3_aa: CASTRYNEQFF
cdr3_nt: TGTGCCAGTACCCGGTACAATGAGCAGTTCTTC

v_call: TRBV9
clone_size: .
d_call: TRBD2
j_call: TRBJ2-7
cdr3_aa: CASSVASGTSYEQYF
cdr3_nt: TGTGCCAGCAGCGTTGCGAGCGGGACCTCCTACGAGCAGTACTTC

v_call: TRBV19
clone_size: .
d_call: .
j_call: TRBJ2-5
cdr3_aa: CASSTTSRETQYF
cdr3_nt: TGTGCCAGTAGCACTACTAGCAGAGAGACCCAGTACTTC

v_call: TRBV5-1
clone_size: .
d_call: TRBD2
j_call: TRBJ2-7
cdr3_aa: CASSLRLATYEQYF
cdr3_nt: TGCGCCAGCAGCTTGAGACTAGCGACCTACGAGCAGTACTTC